The 30 T cell receptor beta chains presented below share a single source sample, sequenced in a study of identical twins. TCRdb re-derived calls from the 5' RACE reads in MiXCR, one entry per CDR3 protein. The table includes about 470,000 distinct CDR3 sequences, around 24% detected once. The same data also contributed to another study, on T cells expressing NK-cell markers.

The sequencing input was CD4+ T cells sorted from blood. Receptors originate from a woman in her late teens or twenties in good health.

The CDR3: CAIRDRDNSPLHF. The CDR3 coding sequence is TGTGCCATCAGGGACCGGGACAATTCACCCCTCCACTTT. V usage is TRBV10-3 and J usage is TRBJ1-6; TRBD1 might be the D (5 bases). CDR1 and CDR2 from the germline V gene are ENHRY and SYGVKD. CDR3 length equals 13 residues. V gave up 6 bases and J gave up 7 bases, with 10 bases separating them.

This clonotype was recorded a few times. The V call is TRBV2, the J call TRBJ2-7; tentatively, D is TRBD2 (6 bases). Per germline, CDR1 SNHLY and CDR2 FYNNEI. V was clipped by 3 bases and J by 2 bases, with 14 bases between them. The CDR3 loop spans 15 amino acids. CDR3 sequence: CASSEGLLRTYEQYF. In DNA, the CDR3 is TGTGCCAGCAGTGAGGGACTCTTAAGGACCTACGAGCAGTACTTC.

This chain connects TRBV20-1 to TRBJ2-4; maybe TRBD1 (5 bases). CDR1 is DFQATT and CDR2 is SNEGSKA in the germline V gene (reference sequence). The CDR3 is made up of 13 amino acids. Trimming removed 1 base at V and 8 bases at J, with 12 bases between. This CDR3 reads CSARGGLVDIQYF. In nucleotides, the CDR3 is TGCAGTGCTAGAGGGGGCCTGGTGGACATTCAGTACTTC.

In this sample, this clonotype turned up a few times. V and J are TRBV14 and TRBJ2-3, with D hard to call. The CDR3 covers 15 residues. The ends were cut back, 0 bases at V and 4 bases at J, with 11 bases in the middle. Germline V CDR1 and CDR2: SGHDN, FVKESK. CDR3 bases: TGTGCCAGCAGCCAAGATGAGAGGAGAGCAGATACGCAGTATTTT. As protein: CASSQDERRADTQYF.

V gene TRBV29-1 combines with J gene TRBJ2-7, with TRBD2 matching 10 bases. Germline V gene data show CDR1 as SQVTM and CDR2 as ANQGSEA. V was pared by 6 bases and J by 2 bases, with 4 bases of the junction left unmatched. This CDR3 has 13 amino acids. The CDR3 protein is CSVASGGTYEQYF. CDR3 DNA sequence: TGCAGCGTGGCTAGCGGGGGTACCTACGAGCAGTACTTC.

This clonotype was counted only a few times. The chain carries TRBV20-1 and TRBJ2-1; D possibly corresponds to TRBD2 (6 bases). The CDR3 extends over 18 amino acids. Per germline, CDR1 DFQATT and CDR2 SNEGSKA (reference sequence). The V and J ends lost 3 bases and 7 bases respectively, with 28 bases between them. CDR3: CSASFKSGTPPRWNEQFF. CDR3 DNA sequence: TGCAGTGCTAGTTTCAAATCCGGGACTCCCCCGAGGTGGAATGAGCAGTTCTTC.

This clonotype was found a few times. This chain links TRBV12-3 or TRBV12-4 with TRBJ2-1; perhaps D is TRBD1 or TRBD2 (5 bases each). This CDR3 is 16 amino acids long. The V gene lost 5 bases and the J gene lost 5 bases, with 19 bases spanning the gap. In nucleotides, the CDR3 is TGTGCCAGCAGTCCCCCGGGACGGCCTGTTAACAATGAGCAGTTCTTC. Translation gives CASSPPGRPVNNEQFF.

The chain links TRBV6-5 to TRBJ2-1; D unresolved. Germline CDR1 is MNHEY and CDR2 is SVGAGI. The ends were cut back, 3 bases at V and 9 bases at J, with 18 bases in the middle. The CDR3 contains 15 residues. In DNA form, the CDR3 reads TGTGCCAGCAGTTATCGTCGGTCAGCGATGGGTGAGCAGTTCTTC. Protein product: CASSYRRSAMGEQFF.

In this sample, this clonotype turned up a few times. The chain links TRBV12-3 or TRBV12-4 to TRBJ2-1; D is ambiguous. Trimming left V 5 bases short and J 5 bases short, with 13 bases between. This CDR3 is built from 14 residues. Here the CDR3 DNA reads TGTGCCAGCAGTCAAGCAGGCCGTAACAATGAGCAGTTCTTC. This gives the protein CASSQAGRNNEQFF.

This clonotype was seen more than once but under ten times. This chain joins TRBV2 and TRBJ1-4; possible D gene TRBD1, 6 bases. The V gene's germline CDR1 is SNHLY and CDR2 FYNNEI. This CDR3 is 14 amino acids long. V was clipped by 10 bases and J by 3 bases, with 15 bases between them. CDR3 in amino acids: CATGIQGPNEKLFF. The DNA for the CDR3 is TGTGCCACCGGGATACAGGGACCTAATGAAAAACTGTTTTTT. Using reference TRBV2 and TRBJ1-4 for the parts outside the CDR3, the full variable domain is EPEVTQTPSHQVTQMGQEVILRCVPISNHLYFYWYRQILGQKVEFLVSFYNNEISEKSEIFDDQFSVERPDGSNFTLKIRSTKLEDSAMYFCATGIQGPNEKLFFGSGTQLSVL.

The J gene is TRBJ2-7, the V gene TRBV5-1, with 11 positions matching TRBD1. Trimming took 4 bases from V and 6 from J; bases not matched to a gene: 9. Germline V lookup: CDR1 SGHRS, CDR2 YFSETQ. The CDR3 has 15 amino acids. CDR3 sequence (DNA): TGCGCCAGCAGCGGCACCGGGACAGGGGGGTCCGAGCAGTACTTC. It encodes CASSGTGTGGSEQYF.

This chain links TRBV18 with TRBJ2-7; D tentatively fits TRBD1 or TRBD2 (5 bases each). The germline gives CDR1 KGHSH, CDR2 LQKENI. CDR3 length equals 14 residues. Trimming took off 6 bases at V and 0 bases at J, with 12 bases between the two ends. The CDR3 here is CASSRGEISYEQYF. CDR3 DNA: TGTGCCAGCTCCCGGGGCGAAATCTCCTACGAGCAGTACTTC.

This CDR3 is CASSYSGGSYEQYF. The CDR3 DNA reads TGTGCCAGCAGTTACAGTGGGGGTTCCTACGAGCAGTACTTC. The chain employs TRBV6-5 and TRBJ2-7; possibly TRBD1 or TRBD2 for D (5 bases each). With 2 bases removed from V and 1 base from J, the gap between germline ends came to 9 bases. There are 14 residues in the CDR3. Germline V gives CDR1 MNHEY, CDR2 SVGAGI.

The J gene is TRBJ2-6, the V gene TRBV5-1; D unresolved. Germline V gene sequence: CDR1 SGHRS, CDR2 YFSETQ. There are 15 residues in the CDR3. The V and J ends lost 1 base and 4 bases respectively, with 9 bases between them. The CDR3 protein is CASSLFGLGANVLTF. CDR3 nucleotides: TGCGCCAGCAGCTTGTTCGGGTTAGGGGCCAACGTCCTGACTTTC.

This clonotype was observed a single time. This rearrangement joins TRBV7-6 to TRBJ2-1, with 9 bases matching TRBD2. Germline assignment: CDR1 SGHVS and CDR2 FNYEAQ. Germline trimming cut 6 bases from V and 5 bases from J; bases unmatched to any gene: 11. This CDR3 is built from 16 residues. The CDR3 here is CASRRKASGAHNEQFF. In DNA, the CDR3 is TGTGCCAGCAGACGTAAAGCTAGCGGGGCGCACAATGAGCAGTTCTTC. The full variable domain, in which reference TRBV7-6 and TRBJ2-1 provide the parts outside the CDR3, is GAGVSQSPRYKVTKRGQDVALRCDPISGHVSLYWYRQALGQGPEFLTYFNYEAQQDKSGLPNDRFSAERPEGSISTLTIQRTEQRDSAMYRCASRRKASGAHNEQFFGPGTRLTVL.

In this sample, this clonotype turned up a few times. The chain joins TRBV12-3 or TRBV12-4 to TRBJ1-4, with D possibly matching TRBD1 (5 bases). V lost 10 bases and J lost 4, with 13 bases in between. The length of the CDR3 is 13 residues. The DNA for the CDR3 is TGTGCCACTGCATGGGGCAATAATGAAAAACTGTTTTTT. Its protein is CATAWGNNEKLFF.

In this sample, this clonotype turned up a few times. V gene TRBV15 combines with J gene TRBJ2-3, with D hard to call. The CDR3 is made up of 14 amino acids. Per germline, CDR1 LNHNV and CDR2 YYDKDF (reference sequence). V gave up 1 base and J gave up 2 bases, with 7 bases separating them. The CDR3 region has the DNA TGTGCCACCAGCAGAGGGCTGATCACAGATACGCAGTATTTT. It yields the protein CATSRGLITDTQYF.

The chain couples TRBV6-5 to TRBJ2-7, with TRBD1 matching over 8 bases. Germline V gene data show CDR1 as MNHEY and CDR2 as SVGAGI. Trimming cost V 0 bases and J 4 bases; bases outside gene matches: 11. The CDR3 is made up of 17 amino acids. CDR3 sequence (DNA): TGTGCCAGCAGTTACTCGGGGTACCAGGGGGCGACGTACGAGCAGTACTTC. Amino acid sequence: CASSYSGYQGATYEQYF.

The table lists this clonotype with a few counts. This chain uses TRBV7-9 with TRBJ1-6, with 7 nucleotides matching TRBD1. After removal of 5 bases from V and 9 bases from J, the junction contained 4 bases not matched to a gene. The CDR3 is 13 residues long. Germline lookup yields CDR1 SEHNR and CDR2 FQNEAQ (reference sequence). Written as DNA, the CDR3 is TGTGCCAGCAGCCCCCGACAGGGTTCACCCCTCCACTTT. It specifies CASSPRQGSPLHF.

This clonotype appeared a few times. V gene TRBV12-3 or TRBV12-4 combines with J gene TRBJ2-3; D is perhaps TRBD2 (5 bases). The CDR3 extends over 13 amino acids. Trimming pared 7 bases from V and 1 base from J, leaving 9 bases between. CDR3 sequence (DNA): TGTGCCAGCATTTACGGGGGCACAGATACGCAGTATTTT. Its protein product is CASIYGGTDTQYF.

This rearrangement joins TRBV6-1 to TRBJ1-5; D is perhaps TRBD1 (5 bases). V was trimmed by 3 bases and J by 3 bases, leaving 12 bases between them. The CDR3 contains 15 residues. Germline CDR1 and CDR2: MNHNS and SASEGT. CDR3 residues: CASSDRRDVNQPQHF. Here the CDR3 DNA reads TGTGCCAGCAGTGACCGACGGGACGTCAATCAGCCCCAGCATTTT.

This clonotype was counted between two and nine times. The chain uses TRBV10-3 and TRBJ2-7; TRBD1 matches at 8 bases. The CDR3 runs to 14 residues. Germline V lookup: CDR1 ENHRY, CDR2 SYGVKD. J was trimmed by 4 bases and V by 7 bases; bases with no gene match: 9. The CDR3: CAIIPGQGRYEQYF. CDR3 DNA: TGTGCCATCATCCCAGGACAGGGTCGGTACGAGCAGTACTTC.

A few counts support this clonotype. This sequence joins TRBV12-3 or TRBV12-4 and TRBJ2-1; TRBD2 matches at 12 bases. With V trimmed by 3 bases and J by 9 bases, 9 bases remained unmatched. CDR3 length: 16 amino acids. The CDR3 sequence: CASSFRSSGRATEQFF. The CDR3 DNA reads as TGTGCCAGCAGTTTTCGCTCTAGCGGGAGGGCCACTGAGCAGTTCTTC.

This clonotype was counted a few times. This sequence joins TRBV5-6 and TRBJ2-7; D perhaps matches TRBD2 (5 bases). Trimming stripped 4 bases from V and 0 bases from J, with 14 bases between. Germline CDR1 reads SGHDT; CDR2 reads YYEEEE. This CDR3 has 15 residues. CDR3 amino acids: CASSPESGTSYEQYF. CDR3 DNA sequence: TGTGCCAGCAGCCCGGAGAGCGGCACCTCCTACGAGCAGTACTTC.

The chain uses TRBV27 and TRBJ2-1; tentative D call: TRBD2 (5 bases). The CDR3 loop spans 14 amino acids. CDR1 is MNHEY and CDR2 is SMNVEV in the germline V gene (reference sequence). V was cut by 8 bases and J by 9 bases, with 20 bases left in between. Here the CDR3 reads CASRSRGILAEQFF. The DNA of the CDR3 is TGTGCCAGCCGCAGTCGGGGTATCCTCGCTGAGCAGTTCTTC.

This clonotype was seen more than once but under ten times. This chain uses TRBV15 with TRBJ1-6; D unresolved. This CDR3 spans 12 amino acids. The germline V gene encodes CDR1 LNHNV and CDR2 YYDKDF (reference sequence). With 0 bases removed from V and 14 bases from J, the gap between germline ends came to 8 bases. In DNA, the CDR3 is TGTGCCACCAGCAGAGACCAGTCGGCCCTCCACTTT. This gives the protein CATSRDQSALHF.

The gene calls are TRBV11-2 and TRBJ2-3; D is perhaps TRBD2 (6 bases). V lost 4 bases to trimming and J lost 6 bases, with 11 bases between them. This CDR3 is 13 amino acids long. CDR1 SGHAT and CDR2 FQNNGV come from the germline V gene. CDR3 sequence reads: CASSSGGRDTQYF. The CDR3 DNA sequence: TGTGCCAGCAGCTCCGGAGGGAGGGATACGCAGTATTTT.

This clonotype has only a few counts. The genes are TRBV6-1 and TRBJ2-3, with D tentatively TRBD1 or TRBD2 (5 bases each). The CDR3 has 17 residues. In germline, CDR1 is MNHNS, CDR2 SASEGT. V lost 5 bases and J 1 base, leaving 19 bases between the germline ends. The CDR3 loop reads CASSRAKGTVGTDTQYF. The CDR3 DNA is TGTGCCAGCAGTCGCGCTAAGGGGACGGTTGGCACAGATACGCAGTATTTT.

The chain uses TRBV6-1 and TRBJ2-7; 8 bases agree with TRBD2. Germline V gives CDR1 MNHNS, CDR2 SASEGT. V lost 2 bases to trimming and J lost 1 base; unmatched junction nucleotides: 7. This CDR3 has 16 amino acids. The DNA of the CDR3 is TGTGCCAGCAGTGAACGTCCGAGCGGGGGATCCTACGAGCAGTACTTC. Translating it yields CASSERPSGGSYEQYF.

This clonotype was seen many times. J is TRBJ2-3 and V is TRBV6-4; 8 bases line up with TRBD1. The V segment lost 0 bases and the J segment 4 bases; nucleotides outside the gene matches: 3. This CDR3 contains 15 residues. The germline V gene encodes CDR1 MRHNA and CDR2 SNTAGT. The CDR3 nucleotides read TGTGCCAGCAGTGACTCGGAGACAGGGGCAGATACGCAGTATTTT. This gives the protein CASSDSETGADTQYF.